This TCR beta chain is drawn from a study of Ad26.COV2.S vaccination and SARS-CoV-2 variants. About the study: Of the COV1001 trial arms, the Ad26.COV2.S arm included the donor. Once, or twice with 56 days between doses, Ad26.COV2.S was given intramuscularly. General observations from the study: Vaccine and placebo recipients had similar non-spike TCR breadth.

Described treatment: 15 to 20 received Ad26.COV2.S at low or high dose, single or two shots; 5 received placebo; per-sample allocation not given. Specimens were obtained on day 63 following the first vaccine or placebo injection. On this clone itself: Its antigen is not known.

Sequenced by immunoSEQ multiplex PCR; TCRdb stores in-frame clones only, minus some. The sample holds about 400,000 clones, roughly 90% seen once. V was trimmed by 2 bases and J by 0 bases, leaving 8 bases between them. This CDR3 is built from 15 residues. Germline loops: CDR1 LNHDA, CDR2 SQIVND (reference sequence). The sequence derives from a person aged 18-60 years who received the Ad26.COV2.S COVID-19 vaccine or a placebo. The chain couples TRBV19 to TRBJ1-3; D not certain. The source material was peripheral blood, sampled in a trial of Ad26.COV2.S vaccine versus placebo. The CDR3 reads CASSIRDFSGNTIYF. The CDR3 coding sequence is TGTGCCAGTAGTATAAGGGATTTCTCTGGAAACACCATATATTTT.